This TCR beta chain was recovered during a study of blood T cell repertoires in COVID-19. The CDR3 runs to 15 residues. The V gene end was trimmed by 2 bases and the J gene end by 8 bases; junction bases not matched to a gene: 4. The germline CDR1 and CDR2 sequences are SGDLS and YYNGEE. Participants were aged 18 to 89 years from 24 US areas. Symptom resolution, clearance, or two negative PCRs marked the recovered donors of Cohort 3. Produced via immunoSEQ multiplex PCR; TCRdb's table is partial and in-frame only. The data contain approximately 280,000 clones, roughly 89% of them singletons. Sequencing used PBMCs or T cells enriched from blood (not recorded which). The chain couples TRBV9 to TRBJ2-1; 13 bases match TRBD2. The receptor comes from a woman between 55 and 75 years old who had recovered from COVID-19. In DNA, the CDR3 is TGTGCCAGCAGCGTTCTACTAGCGGGAGGGGATGAGCAGTTCTTC. It translates to CASSVLLAGGDEQFF. Using reference TRBV9 and TRBJ2-1 for the parts outside the CDR3, the full variable domain is DSGVTQTPKHLITATGQRVTLRCSPRSGDLSVYWYQQSLDQGLQFLIQYYNGEERAKGNILERFSAQQFPDLHSELNLSSLELGDSALYFCASSVLLAGGDEQFFGPGTRLTVL.